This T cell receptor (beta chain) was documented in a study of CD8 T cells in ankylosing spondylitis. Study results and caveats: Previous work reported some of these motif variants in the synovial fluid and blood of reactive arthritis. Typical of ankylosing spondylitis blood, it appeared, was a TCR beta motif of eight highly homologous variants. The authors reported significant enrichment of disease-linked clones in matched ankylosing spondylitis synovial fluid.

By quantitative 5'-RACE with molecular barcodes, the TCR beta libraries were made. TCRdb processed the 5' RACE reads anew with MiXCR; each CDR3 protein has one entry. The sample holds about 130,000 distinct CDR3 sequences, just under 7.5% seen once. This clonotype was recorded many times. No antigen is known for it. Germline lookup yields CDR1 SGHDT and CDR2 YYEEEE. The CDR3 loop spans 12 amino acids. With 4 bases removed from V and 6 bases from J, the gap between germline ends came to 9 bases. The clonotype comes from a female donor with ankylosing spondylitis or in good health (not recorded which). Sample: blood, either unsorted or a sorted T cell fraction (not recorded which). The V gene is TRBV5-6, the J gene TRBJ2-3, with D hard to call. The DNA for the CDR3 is TGTGCCAGCAGCCCTTTAAGGGATACGCAGTATTTT. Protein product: CASSPLRDTQYF.